One and the same sample provided the 5 T cell receptor beta chains below, sequenced in a study of T cell repertoires in urothelial bladder cancer. TCRdb's copy holds only in-frame clones and misses some; the assay was immunoSEQ multiplex PCR. The sample includes around 12,000 clones, 55% to 80% of them seen just once. Sequenced input: tumor-infiltrating cells from bladder cancer. These receptors were taken from a human donor with urothelial carcinoma.

The CDR3 spells CSVRTGNNQPQHF. The CDR3 region has the DNA TGCAGCGTTCGGACGGGCAACAATCAGCCCCAGCATTTT. J is TRBJ1-5 and V is TRBV29-1; D unclear. Germline V CDR1 and CDR2: SQVTM, ANQGSEA. There are 13 residues in the CDR3. Trimming took off 5 bases at V and 3 bases at J, with 11 bases between the two ends.

This clone was seen a few times. In DNA form, the CDR3 reads TGTGCCTGGAGGGACAGGGCCTACGGACAGCCCCAGCATTTT. Amino acid sequence: CAWRDRAYGQPQHF. The chain employs TRBV30 and TRBJ1-5, with 8 bases that match TRBD1. Germline values: CDR1 GTSNPN, CDR2 SVGIG (reference sequence). CDR3 length equals 14 residues. The V and J ends lost 3 bases and 7 bases, in that order; junction bases with no gene match: 8.

The chain carries TRBV5-1 and TRBJ1-1, with 9 bases fitting TRBD1. CDR3 size: 14 residues. Germline V gene sequence: CDR1 SGHRS, CDR2 YFSETQ. With 5 bases clipped from V and 4 bases from J, the junction kept 6 bases outside the gene matches. DNA for the CDR3: TGCGCCAGCAGAAGGACAGGGGCGCTCACTGAAGCTTTCTTT. It translates to CASRRTGALTEAFF.

The chain is built from TRBV5-4 and TRBJ1-2, with D perhaps TRBD1 (5 bases). The CDR3 spans 14 residues. CDR1 is SGHNT and CDR2 is YYREEE in the germline V gene (reference sequence). Trimming removed 0 bases at V and 3 bases at J, with 9 bases between. The CDR3 DNA follows: TGTGCCAGCAGCTTGGGGGGCACAGACTATGGCTACACCTTC. Translation gives CASSLGGTDYGYTF.

The gene calls are TRBV6-6 and TRBJ2-7; D is possibly TRBD1 (5 bases). The CDR3 extends over 14 amino acids. V was cut by 5 bases and J by 2 bases, with 13 bases left in between. Germline V gene data show CDR1 as MNHNY and CDR2 as SVGAGI (reference sequence). The CDR3 DNA is TGTGCCAGCAGTCAATCCTCAGGGACCTACGAGCAGTACGTC. It is translated as CASSQSSGTYEQYV.